A single sample is the source of the 3 T cell receptor beta chains below, sequenced in a study of blood T cells in healthy people across ages (dated by TCRdb to between 2015 and 2017). The protocol used for the library was 5' RACE. The sample was run on an Illumina HiSeq 2500. The second PCR ran for roughly 7 to 11 cycles and used a J-beta primer mix along with a sample-barcoded 5' primer. The public reads were run again by TCRdb, first through fastp at Q25 and then through MiXCR, and only productive beta chains were kept. Here each entry gathers all rows of one CDR3 protein and keeps the most common genes and DNA. The sample includes about 670,000 distinct CDR3 sequences, with around 38% observed a single time. 30% of the sample belongs to the ten largest clones. The material sequenced was blood. These receptors were collected from a man older than 75 in good health.

This clonotype has a handful of counts. This chain uses TRBV2 with TRBJ2-3; 9 positions agree with TRBD1. The V and J ends lost 2 bases and 4 bases, in that order; junction bases with no gene match: 4. CDR3 size: 15 residues. Germline lookup yields CDR1 SNHLY and CDR2 FYNNEI. CDR3: CASSETGQGADTQYF. The DNA for the CDR3 is TGTGCCAGCAGTGAAACGGGACAGGGCGCAGATACGCAGTATTTT.

V usage is TRBV30 and J usage is TRBJ2-3; the D is unclear. Per the germline V gene, CDR1 is GTSNPN and CDR2 is SVGIG (reference sequence). The ends were cut back, 5 bases at V and 2 bases at J, with 8 bases in the middle. The CDR3 has 12 amino acids. CDR3 nucleotides: TGTGCCTGGGAGCGAGACACAGATACGCAGTATTTT. It translates to CAWERDTDTQYF.

The rearrangement links TRBV3-1 to TRBJ2-1, with TRBD1 identical over 7 bases. Germline trimming cut 11 bases from V and 5 bases from J; bases unmatched to any gene: 9. CDR1 LGHDT and CDR2 YNNKEL come from the germline V gene (reference sequence). CDR3 length: 13 residues. The CDR3 DNA follows: TGTGCCTGCCGGGGACAGCCGGACAATGAGCAGTTCTTC. It codes for CACRGQPDNEQFF.